Presented here are 15 T cell receptor beta chains from one specimen sequenced in a study of blood T cell repertoires in COVID-19. Using immunoSEQ multiplex PCR, the repertoire was profiled, and TCRdb retains in-frame clones only, with some absent. Of around 170,000 clones in the sample, roughly 77% are singletons; the top ten hold around 11%. The sequencing sample was made of peripheral blood. The receptors were gathered from a woman of 80 years or more with COVID-19, enrolled during active disease.

This clone has only a few counts. The J gene is TRBJ1-2, the V gene TRBV3-1 (or the pseudogene TRBV3-2); 7 bases line up with TRBD1. Unmatched junction bases numbered 6, after V lost 5 bases and J lost 3 bases. The CDR3 spans 14 residues. From germline, CDR1 is LGHDT and CDR2 YNNKEL (reference sequence). The CDR3 here is CASSRQGFYYGYTF. The CDR3 DNA reads as TGTGCCAGCAGCAGACAGGGCTTCTACTATGGCTACACCTTC.

This clone was seen a few times. The rearrangement uses TRBV20-1 and TRBJ2-3; D remains ambiguous. Germline V CDR1 and CDR2: DFQATT, SNEGSKA (reference sequence). There are 11 residues in the CDR3. Trimming left V 2 bases short and J 5 bases short, with 5 bases between. CDR3 DNA: TGCAGTGCTAGACTCGGAGATACGCAGTATTTT. It encodes CSARLGDTQYF.

This chain connects TRBV19 to TRBJ1-5, with D perhaps TRBD1 (6 bases). The V end lost 2 bases, the J end lost 6 bases, and 14 bases lay between the germline ends. Germline CDR1 reads LNHDA; CDR2 reads SQIVND (reference sequence). This CDR3 is built from 15 residues. In nucleotides, the CDR3 is TGTGCCAGTAGTATAAGTGGGGGCAGGAGTCAGCCCCAGCATTTT. Translation: CASSISGGRSQPQHF.

This clone has a handful of counts. This chain joins TRBV6-5 and TRBJ2-6, with D perhaps TRBD2 (5 bases). V lost 6 bases to trimming and J lost 1 base, with 10 bases between them. Per germline, CDR1 MNHEY and CDR2 SVGAGI. There are 15 residues in the CDR3. The DNA of the CDR3 is TGTGCCAGCAGCGCGAGGACTTCTGGGGCCAACGTCCTGACTTTC. It translates to CASSARTSGANVLTF.

CDR3 protein: CASSRGTGQETQYF. The CDR3 DNA reads TGTGCCAGCAGCCGGGGGACGGGGCAAGAGACCCAGTACTTC. J is TRBJ2-5 and V is TRBV11-2; TRBD2 is a possible D gene (6 bases). Trimming stripped 5 bases from V and 2 bases from J, with 12 bases between. Per the germline V gene, CDR1 is SGHAT and CDR2 is FQNNGV. This CDR3 is built from 14 residues.

This sequence joins TRBV7-6 and TRBJ2-5; D unresolved. The CDR3 extends over 12 amino acids. Germline values: CDR1 SGHVS, CDR2 FNYEAQ. With 0 bases removed from V and 4 bases from J, the gap between germline ends came to 3 bases. CDR3 amino acids: CASSLAAETQYF. In DNA, the CDR3 is TGTGCCAGCAGCTTAGCGGCAGAGACCCAGTACTTC. Together with reference TRBV7-6 and TRBJ2-5, the CDR3 gives the full variable domain: GAGVSQSPRYKVTKRGQDVALRCDPISGHVSLYWYRQALGQGPEFLTYFNYEAQQDKSGLPNDRFSAERPEGSISTLTIQRTEQRDSAMYRCASSLAAETQYFGPGTRLLVL.

V gene TRBV28 combines with J gene TRBJ2-2; weak D call: TRBD1 (6 bases). Germline CDR1 reads MDHEN; CDR2 reads SYDVKM. The ends were cut back, 2 bases at V and 8 bases at J, with 12 bases in the middle. The length of the CDR3 is 14 residues. The CDR3 DNA reads as TGTGCCAGCAGTTTAAACAGGGTTACTGGGGAGCTGTTTTTT. Amino acid sequence: CASSLNRVTGELFF. Supplemented by reference TRBV28 and TRBJ2-2, the full variable domain reads DVKVTQSSRYLVKRTGEKVFLECVQDMDHENMFWYRQDPGLGLRLIYFSYDVKMKEKGDIPEGYSVSREKKERFSLILESASTNQTSMYLCASSLNRVTGELFFGEGSRLTVL.

This chain uses TRBV27 with TRBJ1-5, with 8 bases lining up with TRBD1. There are 15 residues in the CDR3. Germline loops: CDR1 MNHEY, CDR2 SMNVEV (reference sequence). The V and J ends lost 9 bases and 2 bases, in that order; junction bases with no gene match: 9. CDR3 DNA sequence: TGTGCCAGTAGGCAGGGGGCCTTTGGCAATCAGCCCCAGCATTTT. Its protein product is CASRQGAFGNQPQHF.

The J gene is TRBJ2-3, the V gene TRBV2, with a tentative D call TRBD2 (5 bases). Germline lookup yields CDR1 SNHLY and CDR2 FYNNEI. Trimming removed 6 bases at V and 4 bases at J, with 14 bases between. This CDR3 spans 14 amino acids. The CDR3 coding sequence is TGTGCCAGCAGCGGGGTGATAAGGGCAGATACGCAGTATTTT. This gives the protein CASSGVIRADTQYF.

The chain carries TRBV13 and TRBJ2-2, with no clear D. The ends were cut back, 6 bases at V and 7 bases at J, with 9 bases in the middle. The CDR3 loop spans 12 amino acids. The V gene's germline CDR1 is PRHDT and CDR2 FYEKMQ (reference sequence). The DNA for the CDR3 is TGTGCCAGCAGAGAGGAGTTCGGGGAGCTGTTTTTT. Amino acid sequence: CASREEFGELFF.

The V and J genes are TRBV6-1 and TRBJ1-5; no reliable D call. The CDR3 extends over 14 amino acids. Germline V gene lookup returns CDR1 MNHNS and CDR2 SASEGT. The V end was cut by 0 bases, the J end by 6 bases, with 9 bases between. The CDR3 coding sequence is TGTGCCAGCAGTGAAGCGCCGGGTTTTCAGCCCCAGCATTTT. The encoded protein is CASSEAPGFQPQHF.

This chain links TRBV27 with TRBJ2-7, with TRBD1 as a possible D gene (6 bases). CDR3 length equals 16 residues. V was clipped by 5 bases and J by 4 bases, with 21 bases between them. Germline CDR1 and CDR2: MNHEY and SMNVEV (reference sequence). This CDR3 reads CASSPPGAQGRYEQYF. As DNA, the CDR3 is TGTGCCAGCAGTCCTCCCGGGGCACAGGGAAGATACGAGCAGTACTTC.

V gene TRBV11-2 combines with J gene TRBJ2-1; 11 bases map to TRBD2. V was clipped by 5 bases and J by 5 bases; unmatched bases: 2. The CDR3 is made up of 14 amino acids. Germline loops: CDR1 SGHAT, CDR2 FQNNGV. The CDR3 spells CASSLGLADNEQFF. CDR3 sequence (DNA): TGTGCCAGCAGCCTGGGACTAGCGGACAATGAGCAGTTCTTC.

This clone was counted only a few times. This sequence joins TRBV7-2 and TRBJ2-1; TRBD2 matches 7 bases. Germline values: CDR1 SGHTA, CDR2 FQGNSA. The CDR3 runs to 16 residues. Losses at the gene ends were 5 bases for V and 3 bases for J; bases not matched to a gene: 10. This chain's CDR3 is CASSTQGSSGYNEQFF. The CDR3 DNA reads TGTGCCAGCAGCACCCAAGGCTCTAGCGGCTACAATGAGCAGTTCTTC.

This rearrangement joins TRBV2 to TRBJ1-1; 10 bases line up with TRBD1. This CDR3 comprises 14 residues. Per the germline V gene, CDR1 is SNHLY and CDR2 is FYNNEI. V gave up 6 bases and J gave up 5 bases; unmatched junction bases: 6. For the CDR3, the DNA is TGTGCCAGCAGCGAGGACAGGGGGATTACTGAAGCTTTCTTT. This gives the protein CASSEDRGITEAFF.